The present entry profiles one TCR beta chain with its context. Its antigen remains unidentified. These data originate in a study of early T cells in non-severe SARS-CoV-2 infection. Turning to the study itself: Sequenced material consisted of bulk RNA (from unsorted whole blood), and chains were unpaired. Study-wide findings and caveats: Matching against VDJdb likely underestimated virus-specific expansions, favoring anti-spike CD8.

Molecules of cDNA were individually given unique molecular identifiers that were attached to them. Each CDR3 protein gets one entry after TCRdb re-called the 5' RACE reads with MiXCR. The sample has about 75,000 distinct CDR3 sequences; 11% are singletons. Germline loops: CDR1 SGHNT, CDR2 YYREEE (reference sequence). With 0 bases removed from V and 15 bases from J, the gap between germline ends came to 13 bases. The CDR3 length is 12 residues. V is TRBV5-4 and J is TRBJ2-1; unclear D gene. The source is an adult who was a healthcare worker with PCR-confirmed SARS-CoV-2 infection or an uninfected control (not recorded which). The sequenced sample was whole blood, obtained at baseline. The CDR3 DNA reads TGTGCCAGCAGCTTGGCCCCAAGCCTTCCGTTCTTC. It specifies CASSLAPSLPFF.